This entry lists 10 T cell receptor beta chains sequenced from one sample in a study of ipilimumab plus nivolumab after autologous stem cell transplantation. Only in-frame clones appear in the TCRdb table, and some are missing; sequencing was by immunoSEQ multiplex PCR. Of approximately 40,000 clones listed, about 91% are singletons. Sequencing used PBMCs, obtained in a trial of ipilimumab plus nivolumab as post-transplant consolidation. Every receptor here comes from a male donor with multiple myeloma.

CDR3 loop: CATSRGGPGPEQFF. DNA of the CDR3: TGTGCCACCAGCAGAGGGGGCCCCGGCCCTGAGCAGTTCTTC. This chain links TRBV15 with TRBJ2-1; possible D gene TRBD1, 5 bases. The germline CDR1 and CDR2 sequences are LNHNV and YYDKDF (reference sequence). The CDR3 is made up of 14 amino acids. V was cut by 1 base and J by 9 bases, with 13 bases left in between.

V and J are TRBV15 and TRBJ1-3; perhaps TRBD1 as D (6 bases). Germline loops: CDR1 LNHNV, CDR2 YYDKDF (reference sequence). V lost 0 bases and J lost 1, with 10 bases in between. The CDR3 has 16 amino acids. CDR3 sequence (DNA): TGTGCCACCAGCAGAGACAGGGGATTATCTGGAAACACCATATATTTT. This translates into CATSRDRGLSGNTIYF.

This sequence joins TRBV29-1 and TRBJ2-5; 10 nucleotides match TRBD1. After removal of 5 bases from V and 4 bases from J, the junction contained 16 bases not matched to a gene. This CDR3 has 17 residues. CDR1 is SQVTM, CDR2 ANQGSEA, per germline. The CDR3 spells CSVYWTGGFFGRETQYF. In DNA, the CDR3 is TGCAGCGTTTATTGGACAGGGGGTTTTTTTGGTCGAGAGACCCAGTACTTC.

This clone was counted a single time. The chain couples TRBV30 to TRBJ2-1; TRBD2 is a possible D gene (5 bases). Between the trimmed V and J ends, which lost 4 bases and 2 bases, there was a span of 6 bases. There are 12 residues in the CDR3. Germline assignment: CDR1 GTSNPN and CDR2 SVGIG (reference sequence). The CDR3 DNA is TGTGCCTGGACCGGGACCTACAATGAGCAGTTCTTC. As protein: CAWTGTYNEQFF.

The chain couples TRBV5-1 to TRBJ2-6; no firm D call. V lost 2 bases and J 0 bases, leaving 6 bases between the germline ends. CDR1 SGHRS and CDR2 YFSETQ come from the germline V gene. The CDR3 length is 15 residues. CDR3 bases: TGCGCCAGCAGCTTAAGGGTCTCTGGGGCCAACGTCCTGACTTTC. Amino acids: CASSLRVSGANVLTF. The full variable domain, its missing parts supplied by reference TRBV5-1 and TRBJ2-6, is KAGVTQTPRYLIKTRGQQVTLSCSPISGHRSVSWYQQTPGQGLQFLFEYFSETQRNKGNFPGRFSGRQFSNSRSEMNVSTLELGDSALYLCASSLRVSGANVLTFGAGSRLTVL.

This clone came up a few times. V is TRBV28 and J is TRBJ2-5; possibly TRBD1 for D (5 bases). Germline V gene lookup returns CDR1 MDHEN and CDR2 SYDVKM. The CDR3 contains 15 residues. The germline V and J ends were trimmed by 3 bases and 1 base, with 12 bases remaining between them. CDR3 amino acids: CASSFDSVLQETQYF. The DNA for the CDR3 is TGTGCCAGCAGTTTCGACAGCGTCCTCCAAGAGACCCAGTACTTC.

This clone was counted between two and nine times. The genes are TRBV7-3 and TRBJ1-6, with TRBD1 matching over 7 bases. Per the germline V gene, CDR1 is SGHTA and CDR2 is FQGTGA. There are 15 residues in the CDR3. V lost 7 bases and J lost 5; bases outside the gene matches: 8. The CDR3 here is CASIPQGINNSPLHF. For the CDR3, the DNA is TGTGCCAGCATCCCACAGGGGATCAATAATTCACCCCTCCACTTT.

The chain links TRBV7-6 to TRBJ2-3; 10 bases line up with TRBD2. The CDR3 is 15 residues long. Germline V gene lookup returns CDR1 SGHVS and CDR2 FNYEAQ. J lost 4 bases, V lost 1 base, and 2 bases had no gene match. CDR3 sequence (DNA): TGTGCCAGCAGCTTAGGAGCGGGAGGGCCAGATACGCAGTATTTT. Amino acids: CASSLGAGGPDTQYF.

This chain links TRBV6-1 with TRBJ2-3, with 9 bases aligning to TRBD2. V lost 8 bases and J lost 6; bases outside the gene matches: 9. Germline V gene sequence: CDR1 MNHNS, CDR2 SASEGT. The CDR3 is 14 residues long. This chain's CDR3 is CASGAGGLADTQYF. The CDR3 DNA reads TGTGCCAGCGGGGCGGGGGGGCTAGCCGATACGCAGTATTTT.

This chain uses TRBV14 with TRBJ2-7; possible D gene TRBD2, 5 bases. This CDR3 is 14 amino acids long. Germline CDR1 SGHDN, CDR2 FVKESK. Trimming took off 4 bases at V and 0 bases at J, with 10 bases between the two ends. The CDR3 here is CASSRGLGSYEQYF. The CDR3 coding sequence is TGTGCCAGCAGCCGAGGACTGGGCTCCTACGAGCAGTACTTC. Together with reference TRBV14 and TRBJ2-7, the CDR3 gives the full variable domain: EAGVTQFPSHSVIEKGQTVTLRCDPISGHDNLYWYRRVMGKEIKFLLHFVKESKQDESGMPNNRFLAERTGGTYSTLKVQPAELEDSGVYFCASSRGLGSYEQYFGPGTRLTVT.